These 16 T cell receptor beta chains share one sample of origin, sequenced in a study of T cells in Graves' hyperthyroidism and ophthalmopathy (dated by TCRdb to the late 2010s). Libraries were prepared through multiplex PCR. Sequencing used an Illumina HiSeq 2000. The TCR beta CDR3 regions were amplified from RNA transcripts. The first round of RT-PCR for the TCR CDR3 was performed with the HTBI primer set and the Qiagen OneStep RT-PCR kit. Using fastp trimming at Q25 and MiXCR clonotype assembly, TCRdb reanalyzed the public sequencing data and kept in-frame beta chains. Rows with one shared CDR3 protein collapse into an entry with the most common genes and DNA. This sample comprises about 500,000 distinct CDR3 sequences, roughly 18% of them detected only once. Of the sample, roughly a sixth falls within the top ten clones. The sample comprised blood. The receptors were gathered from a woman aged 18-29 years with Graves' ophthalmopathy.

This clonotype was recorded at least ten times. The chain carries TRBV3-1 and TRBJ2-2; 9 nucleotides agree with TRBD2. Germline loops: CDR1 LGHDT, CDR2 YNNKEL (reference sequence). After removal of 5 bases from V and 6 bases from J, the junction contained 7 bases not matched to a gene. The CDR3 runs to 15 residues. In nucleotides, the CDR3 is TGTGCCAGCAGCGGGAGTAGCGGGGGTTCCGGGGAGCTGTTTTTT. Its translation is CASSGSSGGSGELFF.

The genes are TRBV19 and TRBJ1-2; D perhaps matches TRBD1 (5 bases). Germline V gene data show CDR1 as LNHDA and CDR2 as SQIVND (reference sequence). The CDR3 is 13 residues long. Trimming stripped 7 bases from V and 4 bases from J, with 13 bases between. In nucleotides, the CDR3 is TGTGCCAGTACCAGGGAGAGGGGCTATGGCTACACCTTC. It is translated as CASTRERGYGYTF.

This sequence joins TRBV15 and TRBJ2-1; TRBD2 matches at 8 bases. Germline V gene data show CDR1 as LNHNV and CDR2 as YYDKDF (reference sequence). The CDR3 has 16 residues. With V trimmed by 5 bases and J by 3 bases, 9 bases remained unmatched. CDR3 region: CATSLPSGSVYNEQFF. In nucleotides, the CDR3 is TGTGCCACCAGCCTCCCTAGCGGGTCTGTCTACAATGAGCAGTTCTTC. The variable domain in full, with the rest retrieved from reference TRBV15 and TRBJ2-1, is DAMVIQNPRYQVTQFGKPVTLSCSQTLNHNVMYWYQQKSSQAPKLLFHYYDKDFNNEADTPDNFQSRRPNTSFCFLDIRSPGLGDTAMYLCATSLPSGSVYNEQFFGPGTRLTVL.

Many counts were recorded for this clonotype. This chain links TRBV27 with TRBJ2-1; D ambiguous. The CDR3 runs to 14 residues. Trimming cost V 4 bases and J 0 bases, with 7 bases left between them. CDR1 is MNHEY, CDR2 SMNVEV, per germline (reference sequence). This CDR3 is CASSWRSSYNEQFF. DNA for the CDR3: TGTGCCAGCAGTTGGCGGAGCTCCTACAATGAGCAGTTCTTC.

This clonotype occurred many times. V and J are TRBV6-1 and TRBJ2-7; 15 bases are shared with TRBD2. The CDR3 covers 17 residues. With 1 base clipped from V and 4 bases from J, the junction kept 5 bases outside the gene matches. Germline assignment: CDR1 MNHNS and CDR2 SASEGT. The DNA for the CDR3 is TGTGCCAGCAGTGAAGTTCGGACTAGCGGGGGGGTATACGAGCAGTACTTC. Translation: CASSEVRTSGGVYEQYF.

Concerning this clonotype itself: Being one base from a much bigger clone, this may be a read error. The chain recombines TRBV6-2 or TRBV6-3 with TRBJ2-1, with D hard to call. The CDR3 is made up of 13 amino acids. With 8 bases removed from V and 3 bases from J, the gap between germline ends came to 11 bases. Per germline, CDR1 MNHEY and CDR2 SVGEGT. CDR3 coding DNA: TGTGCCAGCTACTCTCCCCTCTACAATGAGCAGTTCTTC. It translates to CASYSPLYNEQFF.

The rearrangement joins TRBV7-6 to TRBJ2-3, with unresolved D. The CDR3 covers 15 residues. CDR1 is SGHVS and CDR2 is FNYEAQ in the germline V gene. V was cut by 1 base and J by 4 bases, with 12 bases left in between. The DNA for the CDR3 is TGTGCCAGCAGCTTAGGCGTCTCGGCCCCAGATACGCAGTATTTT. Its translation is CASSLGVSAPDTQYF.

This clonotype showed up just a few times. The V gene is TRBV20-1, the J gene TRBJ2-1, with 12 bases that match TRBD2. CDR1 DFQATT and CDR2 SNEGSKA come from the germline V gene (reference sequence). CDR3 length: 16 residues. Germline trimming cut 5 bases from V and 9 bases from J; bases unmatched to any gene: 14. Here the CDR3 DNA reads TGCAGTGCTCGAGGTATCGGACTAGCGGGATCGGGTGAGCAGTTCTTC. This codes for CSARGIGLAGSGEQFF.

The sample holds many counts of this clonotype. This chain joins TRBV7-8 and TRBJ1-1, with D unclear. Germline assignment: CDR1 SGHVS and CDR2 FQNEAQ. V was clipped by 3 bases and J by 1 base, with 9 bases between them. The CDR3 runs to 14 residues. Written as DNA, the CDR3 is TGTGCCAGCAGCTTCGGCAGAGGGAACACTGAAGCTTTCTTT. Translating it yields CASSFGRGNTEAFF.

The genes are TRBV12-3 or TRBV12-4 and TRBJ2-2; perhaps TRBD2 as D (7 bases). Trimming left V 5 bases short and J 4 bases short, with 11 bases between. The CDR3 has 14 residues. CDR3 loop: CASSAGAGTGELFF. In nucleotides, the CDR3 is TGTGCCAGCAGTGCGGGGGCGGGCACCGGGGAGCTGTTTTTT.

This clonotype has a count of ten or more. The chain is built from TRBV2 and TRBJ2-1, with 7 bases that match TRBD1. CDR1 and CDR2 from the germline V gene are SNHLY and FYNNEI. This CDR3 is 15 amino acids long. V lost 8 bases to trimming and J lost 0 bases; unmatched junction nucleotides: 7. For the CDR3, the DNA is TGTGCCAGCTTAGCACAGGGGAACTCCTACAATGAGCAGTTCTTC. As protein: CASLAQGNSYNEQFF. The variable domain in full, with the rest retrieved from reference TRBV2 and TRBJ2-1, is EPEVTQTPSHQVTQMGQEVILRCVPISNHLYFYWYRQILGQKVEFLVSFYNNEISEKSEIFDDQFSVERPDGSNFTLKIRSTKLEDSAMYFCASLAQGNSYNEQFFGPGTRLTVL.

This clonotype was counted ten times or more. This chain uses TRBV6-2 or TRBV6-3 with TRBJ1-4; D is ambiguous. CDR1 and CDR2 (germline): MNHEY, SVGEGT. V gave up 3 bases and J gave up 6 bases, with 11 bases separating them. This CDR3 has 14 amino acids. CDR3 DNA sequence: TGTGCCAGCAGTTATACGACAAGTCATGAAAAACTGTTTTTT. Encoded protein: CASSYTTSHEKLFF.

As to this clonotype: A read error is possible here, since a much larger clone lies one base away. The rearrangement joins TRBV28 to TRBJ1-2; 8 positions match TRBD1. Germline loops: CDR1 MDHEN, CDR2 SYDVKM. This CDR3 is built from 14 residues. The CDR3 region is CASTETGVNYGYAF. CDR3 sequence (DNA): TGTGCCAGCACCGAGACAGGGGTAAACTATGGCTACGCCTTC.

This clonotype was recorded a few times. This chain uses TRBV28 with TRBJ1-6; TRBD1 is a possible D gene (5 bases). The germline V gene has CDR1 MDHEN and CDR2 SYDVKM. The CDR3 is 13 residues long. V lost 4 bases and J lost 11, with 12 bases in between. The DNA for the CDR3 is TGTGCCAGCAGTTCTGTCGGGGGGGCACCCCTCCACTTT. Protein: CASSSVGGAPLHF.

For the CDR3, the DNA is TGCAGTGCTAGAGATCAGGGACAGGGGGAACTGTTTTTT. Amino acid sequence: CSARDQGQGELFF. This chain links TRBV20-1 with TRBJ1-4; 11 nucleotides line up with TRBD1. This CDR3 is built from 13 residues. Germline-derived CDR1 and CDR2 are DFQATT and SNEGSKA (reference sequence). The J segment lost 12 bases and the V segment lost 0 bases, leaving 3 bases of the junction unmatched.

This clonotype was picked up many times. The chain joins TRBV5-1 to TRBJ2-7; 12 bases agree with TRBD2. The CDR3 runs 14 residues. V shed 7 bases, J shed 3 bases, and the junction held 5 bases outside the gene matches. Germline V gene data show CDR1 as SGHRS and CDR2 as YFSETQ. The CDR3 region has the DNA TGCGCCAGCTCACTAGCGGGAGGCCACTACGAGCAGTACTTC. This codes for CASSLAGGHYEQYF.